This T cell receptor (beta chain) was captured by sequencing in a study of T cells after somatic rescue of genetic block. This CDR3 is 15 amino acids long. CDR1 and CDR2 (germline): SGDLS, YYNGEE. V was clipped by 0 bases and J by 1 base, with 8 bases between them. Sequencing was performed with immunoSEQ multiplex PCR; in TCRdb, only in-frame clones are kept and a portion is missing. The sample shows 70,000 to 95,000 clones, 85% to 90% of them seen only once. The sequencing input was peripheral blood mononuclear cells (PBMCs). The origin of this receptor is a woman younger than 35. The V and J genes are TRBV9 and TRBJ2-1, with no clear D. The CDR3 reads CASSVEGASYNEQFF. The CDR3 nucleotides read TGTGCCAGCAGCGTAGAAGGAGCGTCCTACAATGAGCAGTTCTTC. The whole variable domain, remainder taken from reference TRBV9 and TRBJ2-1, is DSGVTQTPKHLITATGQRVTLRCSPRSGDLSVYWYQQSLDQGLQFLIQYYNGEERAKGNILERFSAQQFPDLHSELNLSSLELGDSALYFCASSVEGASYNEQFFGPGTRLTVL.